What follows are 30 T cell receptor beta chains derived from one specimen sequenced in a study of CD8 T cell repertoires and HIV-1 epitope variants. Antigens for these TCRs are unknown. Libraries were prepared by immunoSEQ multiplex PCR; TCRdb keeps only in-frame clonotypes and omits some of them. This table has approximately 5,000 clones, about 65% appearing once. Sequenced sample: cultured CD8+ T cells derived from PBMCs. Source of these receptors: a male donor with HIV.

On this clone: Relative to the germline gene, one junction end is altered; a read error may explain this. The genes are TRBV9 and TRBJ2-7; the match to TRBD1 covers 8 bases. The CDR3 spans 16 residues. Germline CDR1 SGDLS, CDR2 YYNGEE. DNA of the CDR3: TGTGCCAGCAGCCCGGACCGGGACAGGCTCTCCCACGAGCAGTACTTC. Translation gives CASSPDRDRLSHEQYF.

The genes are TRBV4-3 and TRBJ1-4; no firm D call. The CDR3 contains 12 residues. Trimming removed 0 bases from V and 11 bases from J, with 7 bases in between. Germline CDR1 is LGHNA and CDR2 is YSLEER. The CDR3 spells CASSQDGDKLFF. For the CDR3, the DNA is TGCGCCAGCAGCCAAGATGGAGACAAACTGTTTTTT.

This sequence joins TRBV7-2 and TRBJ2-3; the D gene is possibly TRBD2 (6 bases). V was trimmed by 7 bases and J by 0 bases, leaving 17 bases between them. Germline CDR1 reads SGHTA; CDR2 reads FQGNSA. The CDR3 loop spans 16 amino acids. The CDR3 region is CASTARAGPSTDTQYF. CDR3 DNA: TGTGCCAGCACCGCTCGGGCGGGACCGAGCACAGATACGCAGTATTTT.

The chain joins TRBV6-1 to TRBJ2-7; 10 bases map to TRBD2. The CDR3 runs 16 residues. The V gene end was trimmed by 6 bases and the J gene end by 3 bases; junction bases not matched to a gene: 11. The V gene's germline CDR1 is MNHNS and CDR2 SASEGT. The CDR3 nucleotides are TGTGCCAGCAGAGAACATCGGACTAGCGGCCACTACGAGCAGTACTTC. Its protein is CASREHRTSGHYEQYF.

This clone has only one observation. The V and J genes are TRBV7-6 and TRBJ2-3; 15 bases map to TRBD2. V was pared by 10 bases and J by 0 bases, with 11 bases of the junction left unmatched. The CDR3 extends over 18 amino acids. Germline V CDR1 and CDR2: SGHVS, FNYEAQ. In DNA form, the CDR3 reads TGTGCCACCCAAAGCGGACTAGCGGGAGGGTCGAGCACAGATACGCAGTATTTT. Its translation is CATQSGLAGGSSTDTQYF.

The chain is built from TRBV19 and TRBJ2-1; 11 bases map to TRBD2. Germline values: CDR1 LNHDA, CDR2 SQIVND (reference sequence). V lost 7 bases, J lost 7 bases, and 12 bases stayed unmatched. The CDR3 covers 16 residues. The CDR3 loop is CASTHLTSGSRNEQFF. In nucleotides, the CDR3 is TGTGCCAGTACCCATCTCACTAGCGGGAGTCGGAATGAGCAGTTCTTC.

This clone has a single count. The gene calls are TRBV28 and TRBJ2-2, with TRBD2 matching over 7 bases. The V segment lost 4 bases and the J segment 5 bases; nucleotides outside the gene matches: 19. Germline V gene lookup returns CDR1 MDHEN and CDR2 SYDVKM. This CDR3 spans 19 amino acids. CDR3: CASSSPRVDSGMRTGELFF. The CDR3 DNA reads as TGTGCCAGCAGTTCCCCTAGAGTAGACAGCGGGATGAGAACCGGGGAGCTGTTTTTT.

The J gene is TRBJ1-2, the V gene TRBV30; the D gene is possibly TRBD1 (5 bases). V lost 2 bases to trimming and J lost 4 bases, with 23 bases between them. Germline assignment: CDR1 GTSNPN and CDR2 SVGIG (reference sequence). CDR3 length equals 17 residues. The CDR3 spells CAWSPRTGVGGSYGYTF. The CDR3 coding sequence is TGTGCCTGGAGTCCGAGGACCGGGGTTGGGGGGTCCTATGGCTACACCTTC.

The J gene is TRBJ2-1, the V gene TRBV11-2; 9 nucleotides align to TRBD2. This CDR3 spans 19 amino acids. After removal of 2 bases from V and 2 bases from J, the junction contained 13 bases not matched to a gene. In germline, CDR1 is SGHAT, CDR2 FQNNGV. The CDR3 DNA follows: TGTGCCAGCAGCTTAAACCTTTTTGTAGCGGGAGCAGCCTACAATGAGCAGTTCTTC. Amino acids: CASSLNLFVAGAAYNEQFF.

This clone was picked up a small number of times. DNA of the CDR3: TGTGCCAGCAGCGACTCAGAAGAAGCTTTCTTT. It encodes CASSDSEEAFF. V gene TRBV5-6 combines with J gene TRBJ1-1; D is undetermined. Trimming cost V 4 bases and J 8 bases, with 9 bases left between them. Germline assignment: CDR1 SGHDT and CDR2 YYEEEE. CDR3 size: 11 residues.

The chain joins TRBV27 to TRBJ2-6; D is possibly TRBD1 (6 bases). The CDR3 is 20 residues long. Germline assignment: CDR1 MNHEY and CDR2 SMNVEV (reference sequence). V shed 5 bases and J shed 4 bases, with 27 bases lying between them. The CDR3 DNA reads TGTGCCAGCAGTCAATCTTGGGCAGGGGTAGCGACCTGGGGGGCCAACGTCCTGACTTTC. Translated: CASSQSWAGVATWGANVLTF.

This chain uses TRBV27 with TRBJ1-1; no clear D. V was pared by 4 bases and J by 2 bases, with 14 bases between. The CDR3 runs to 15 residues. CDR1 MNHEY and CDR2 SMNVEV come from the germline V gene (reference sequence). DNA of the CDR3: TGTGCCAGCAGTTCCCTATTTACAGTAAACACTGAAGCTTTCTTT. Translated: CASSSLFTVNTEAFF.

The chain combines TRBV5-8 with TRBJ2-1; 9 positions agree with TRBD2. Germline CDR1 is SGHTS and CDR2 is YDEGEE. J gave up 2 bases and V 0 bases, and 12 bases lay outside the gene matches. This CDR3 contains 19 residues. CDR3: CASSLVISLAGSPYNEQFF. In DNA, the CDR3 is TGTGCCAGCAGCTTGGTCATCTCCCTAGCGGGATCTCCCTACAATGAGCAGTTCTTC.

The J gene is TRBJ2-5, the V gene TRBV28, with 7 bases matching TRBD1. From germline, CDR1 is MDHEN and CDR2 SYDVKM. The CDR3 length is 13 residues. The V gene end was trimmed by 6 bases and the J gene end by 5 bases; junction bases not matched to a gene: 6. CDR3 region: CASSPTGWETQYF. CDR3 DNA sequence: TGTGCCAGCAGCCCGACAGGGTGGGAGACCCAGTACTTC.

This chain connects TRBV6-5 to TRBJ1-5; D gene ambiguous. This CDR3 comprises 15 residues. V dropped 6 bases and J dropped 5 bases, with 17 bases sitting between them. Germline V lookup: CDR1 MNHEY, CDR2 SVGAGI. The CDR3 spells CASSVDTDNYQPQHF. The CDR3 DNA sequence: TGTGCCAGCAGCGTAGACACCGACAACTATCAGCCCCAGCATTTT.

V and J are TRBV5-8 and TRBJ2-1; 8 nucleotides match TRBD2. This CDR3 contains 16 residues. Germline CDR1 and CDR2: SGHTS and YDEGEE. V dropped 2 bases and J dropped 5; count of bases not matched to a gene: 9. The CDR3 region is CASSFVGLDRDNEQFF. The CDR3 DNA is TGTGCCAGCAGCTTTGTGGGACTAGATAGAGACAATGAGCAGTTCTTC. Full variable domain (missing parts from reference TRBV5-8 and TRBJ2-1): EAGVTQSPTHLIKTRGQQATLRCSPISGHTSVYWYQQALGLGLQFLLWYDEGEERNRGNFPPRFSGRQFPNYSSELNVNALELEDSALYLCASSFVGLDRDNEQFFGPGTRLTVL.

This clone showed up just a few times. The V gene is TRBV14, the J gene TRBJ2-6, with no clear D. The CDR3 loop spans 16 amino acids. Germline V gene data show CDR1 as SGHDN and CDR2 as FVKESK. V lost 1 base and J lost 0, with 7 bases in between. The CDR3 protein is CASSQVWFSGANVLTF. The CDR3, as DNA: TGTGCCAGCAGCCAAGTTTGGTTCTCTGGGGCCAACGTCCTGACTTTC.

In DNA, the CDR3 is TGTGCCAGCAGCTTAAGGGACAGGGCCACAGATACGCAGTATTTT. It specifies CASSLRDRATDTQYF. The V call is TRBV13, the J call TRBJ2-3; 9 bases line up with TRBD1. Germline V gives CDR1 PRHDT, CDR2 FYEKMQ (reference sequence). V shed 2 bases, J shed 2 bases, and the junction held 2 bases outside the gene matches. The CDR3 spans 15 residues. Together with reference TRBV13 and TRBJ2-3, the CDR3 gives the full variable domain: AAGVIQSPRHLIKEKRETATLKCYPIPRHDTVYWYQQGPGQDPQFLISFYEKMQSDKGSIPDRFSAQQFSDYHSELNMSSLELGDSALYFCASSLRDRATDTQYFGPGTRLTVL.

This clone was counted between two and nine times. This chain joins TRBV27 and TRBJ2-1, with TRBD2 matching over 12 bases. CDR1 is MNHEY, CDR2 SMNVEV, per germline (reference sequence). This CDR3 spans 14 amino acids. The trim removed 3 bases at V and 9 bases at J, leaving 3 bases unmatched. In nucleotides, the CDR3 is TGTGCCAGCAGTTTGCTAGCGGGGGGGAGTGAGCAGTTCTTC. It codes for CASSLLAGGSEQFF.

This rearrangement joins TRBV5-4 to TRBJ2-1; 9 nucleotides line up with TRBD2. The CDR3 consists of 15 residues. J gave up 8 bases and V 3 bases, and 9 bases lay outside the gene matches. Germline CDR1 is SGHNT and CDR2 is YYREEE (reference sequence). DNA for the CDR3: TGTGCCAGCAGCTCAGGCGGCGGGAGGGCCGATGAGCAGTTCTTC. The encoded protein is CASSSGGGRADEQFF.

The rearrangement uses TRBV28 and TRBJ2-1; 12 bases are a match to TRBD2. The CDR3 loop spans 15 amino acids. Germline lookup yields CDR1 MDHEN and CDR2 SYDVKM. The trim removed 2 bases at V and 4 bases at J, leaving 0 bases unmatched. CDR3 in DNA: TGTGCCAGCAGTTTACTAGCGGGAGGGTACAATGAGCAGTTCTTC. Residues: CASSLLAGGYNEQFF. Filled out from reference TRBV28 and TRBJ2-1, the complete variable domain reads DVKVTQSSRYLVKRTGEKVFLECVQDMDHENMFWYRQDPGLGLRLIYFSYDVKMKEKGDIPEGYSVSREKKERFSLILESASTNQTSMYLCASSLLAGGYNEQFFGPGTRLTVL.

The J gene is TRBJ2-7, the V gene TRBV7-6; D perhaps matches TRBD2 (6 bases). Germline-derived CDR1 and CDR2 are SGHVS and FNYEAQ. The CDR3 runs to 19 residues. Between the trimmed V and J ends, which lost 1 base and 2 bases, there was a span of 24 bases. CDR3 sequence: CASSLGGLGSSGPAYEQYF. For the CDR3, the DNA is TGTGCCAGCAGCTTAGGAGGGTTGGGGTCCAGCGGGCCGGCCTACGAGCAGTACTTC.

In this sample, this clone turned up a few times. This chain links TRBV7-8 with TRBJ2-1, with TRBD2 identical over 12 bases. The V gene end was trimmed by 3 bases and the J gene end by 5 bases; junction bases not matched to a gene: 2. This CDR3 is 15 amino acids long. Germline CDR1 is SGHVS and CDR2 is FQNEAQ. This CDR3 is CASSFRLAGDNEQFF. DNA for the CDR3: TGTGCCAGCAGCTTTAGACTAGCGGGGGACAATGAGCAGTTCTTC.

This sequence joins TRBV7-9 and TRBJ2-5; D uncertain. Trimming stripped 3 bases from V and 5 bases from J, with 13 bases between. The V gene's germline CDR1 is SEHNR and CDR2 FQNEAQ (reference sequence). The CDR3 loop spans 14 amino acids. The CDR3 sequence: CASSFDNGRETQYF. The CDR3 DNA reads TGTGCCAGCAGCTTCGATAACGGACGGGAGACCCAGTACTTC.

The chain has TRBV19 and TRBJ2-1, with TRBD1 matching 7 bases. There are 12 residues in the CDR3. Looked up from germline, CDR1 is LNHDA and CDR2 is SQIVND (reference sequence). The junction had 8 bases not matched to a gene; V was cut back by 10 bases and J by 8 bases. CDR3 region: CATETGTHEQFF. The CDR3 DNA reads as TGTGCCACCGAGACAGGGACCCATGAGCAGTTCTTC.

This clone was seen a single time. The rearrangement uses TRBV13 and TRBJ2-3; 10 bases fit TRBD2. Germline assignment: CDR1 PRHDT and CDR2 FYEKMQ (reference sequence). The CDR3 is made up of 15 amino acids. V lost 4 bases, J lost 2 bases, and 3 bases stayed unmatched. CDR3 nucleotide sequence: TGTGCCAGCAGCTCTAGCGGGAGTCCCACAGATACGCAGTATTTT. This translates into CASSSSGSPTDTQYF.

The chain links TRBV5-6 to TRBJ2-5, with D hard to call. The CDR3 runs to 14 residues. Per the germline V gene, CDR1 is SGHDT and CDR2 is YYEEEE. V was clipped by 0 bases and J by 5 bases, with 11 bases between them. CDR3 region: CASSLGRGWETQYF. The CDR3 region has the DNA TGTGCCAGCAGCTTGGGCAGAGGATGGGAGACCCAGTACTTC.

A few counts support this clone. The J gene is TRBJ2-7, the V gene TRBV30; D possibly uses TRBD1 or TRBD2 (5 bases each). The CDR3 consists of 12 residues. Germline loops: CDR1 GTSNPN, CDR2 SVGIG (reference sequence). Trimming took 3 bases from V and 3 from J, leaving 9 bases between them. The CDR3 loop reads CAWSGDGYEQYF. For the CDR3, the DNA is TGTGCCTGGAGCGGGGACGGCTACGAGCAGTACTTC.

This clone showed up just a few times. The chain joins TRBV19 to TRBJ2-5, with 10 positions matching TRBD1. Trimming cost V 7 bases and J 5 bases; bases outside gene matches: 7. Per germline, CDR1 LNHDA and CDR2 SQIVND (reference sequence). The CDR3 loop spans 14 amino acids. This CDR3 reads CASTLRQGAETQYF. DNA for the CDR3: TGTGCCAGTACCCTTAGACAGGGGGCGGAGACCCAGTACTTC.

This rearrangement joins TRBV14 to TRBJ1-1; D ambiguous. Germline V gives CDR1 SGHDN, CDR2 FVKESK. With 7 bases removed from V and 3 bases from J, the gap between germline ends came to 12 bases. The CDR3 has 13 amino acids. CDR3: CASTKEGYTEAFF. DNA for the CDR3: TGTGCCAGCACCAAGGAAGGGTACACTGAAGCTTTCTTT.